This TCR beta chain was found in a study of blood T cell repertoires in COVID-19 (dated by TCRdb to 2019 to 2021). With respect to the entire study: Samples covering the acute and convalescent phases of COVID-19 were provided by collaborators in the United States, Italy and Spain. The material from the prospective study consisted of cDNA or gDNA derived from T cells, B-cell-depleted T cells, or PBMCs. The dataset comprised deeply sampled blood TCRbeta repertoires from subjects exposed to, actively infected with, or recovered from COVID-19. The repertoires were released in a freely available public database meant as a resource for research on the immune response to SARS-CoV-2. The samples were drawn from the first 160 participants of the ongoing ImmuneRACE study and from 1,200 or so subjects provided by 6 global collaborators. Sample metadata almost always included a de-identified subject ID, COVID-19 status, age in years and sex. Where available, HLA class I and class II types were obtained from metadata supplied by the sample provider rather than from assay-based typing.

Each collaborating institution followed its own protocols to collect whole blood in K2EDTA tubes. For TCRbeta analysis, collaborators shipped samples as frozen whole blood, isolated PBMCs, or DNA extracted from either of those sample types. The immunoSEQ Assay, a bias-controlled multiplex PCR, was used to amplify TCRbeta CDR3 regions from genomic DNA. In the original analysis: Nucleated cell counts per sample were estimated from amplification of reference gene primers within the assay. To quantify the absolute abundance of each unique TCRbeta CDR3 rearrangement, sequence reads were collapsed and filtered. For each sample, productive Simpson clonality was calculated as the square root of Simpson's diversity index over productive rearrangements. Entries here come from immuneACCESS through TCRdb and include only in-frame sequences with V and J called. Some clones fail to appear in such tables; in the studies checked, an unresolved V gene covers under half of the shortfall, and the cause of the remainder is unknown. D and trimming were read from the DNA, whereas the V and J calls and clone size are those reported in that table. In this sample the table shows around 200,000 clones, 75% to 90% of which occur a single time. About 5% of the sample is in the top ten clones.

V ends up 4 bases short and J 10 bases short, with an unmatched junction base count of 3. The germline V gene provides CDR1 SGHVS and CDR2 FNYEAQ. The CDR3 holds 13 amino acids from the cysteine to the phenylalanine. Only the CDR3 DNA is retained, 39 bases long and in frame from the first base. On this clone: Its antigen is currently not known. No much larger clone is present one base from it, and per-base qualities are unavailable.

The study at large found these results: The quantity of clinical and demographic metadata differed by source and by participant and was supplied without curation.

Specimen: peripheral blood. The V and J genes are TRBV7-6 and TRBJ1-6; TRBD1 matches 8 bases in the middle. This clonotype was obtained from a human donor in a cohort sampled during active COVID-19. DNA sequence: TGTGCCAGCAGCTCTACAGGGGGATCACCCCTCCACTTT. Its protein reads: CASSSTGGSPLHF.